One sample yielded the 22 T cell receptor beta chains listed below, sequenced in a study of CD8 T cells in ankylosing spondylitis (TCRdb year 2017). These TCRs are of unknown antigen specificity. What the authors observed across the whole study: A TCR beta motif made up of several highly homologous amino acid variants appeared to be characteristic of blood from ankylosing spondylitis patients.

The library was obtained by 5' RACE. The run used an Illumina HiSeq 2500. TCRdb ran its own pipeline on the public reads, namely fastp trimming at Q25 and MiXCR clone calling, and kept in-frame beta chains. Records with the same CDR3 protein are collapsed into one entry carrying the most frequent genes and DNA. Present in this sample are 650,000 to 800,000 distinct CDR3 sequences, about 20% of which were seen just once. The top ten clones comprise around 20% of the sample. The specimen was blood, either unsorted or a sorted T cell fraction (not recorded which). These receptors originate from a male donor with ankylosing spondylitis.

This clonotype was seen more than once but under ten times. The chain is built from TRBV9 and TRBJ2-5, with 10 positions matching TRBD2. CDR3 length: 16 amino acids. Per germline, CDR1 SGDLS and CDR2 YYNGEE. The trim removed 3 bases at V and 7 bases at J, leaving 12 bases unmatched. CDR3 nucleotide sequence: TGTGCCAGCAGCGCCCAGCCTAGCGGGAGTGGTGGGACCCAGTACTTC. Protein product: CASSAQPSGSGGTQYF. Complete variable domain (other parts from reference TRBV9 and TRBJ2-5): DSGVTQTPKHLITATGQRVTLRCSPRSGDLSVYWYQQSLDQGLQFLIQYYNGEERAKGNILERFSAQQFPDLHSELNLSSLELGDSALYFCASSAQPSGSGGTQYFGPGTRLLVL.

J is TRBJ1-6 and V is TRBV15; no firm D call. The germline CDR1 and CDR2 sequences are LNHNV and YYDKDF (reference sequence). V was shortened by 1 base and J by 3 bases, with 10 bases between the two germline ends. There are 16 residues in the CDR3. The CDR3 DNA reads TGTGCCACCAGCAGAGGGCGGCGGGGCTATAATTCACCCCTCCACTTT. It is translated as CATSRGRRGYNSPLHF.

This clonotype was detected only a few times. This sequence joins TRBV12-3 or TRBV12-4 and TRBJ2-4, with TRBD2 identical over 8 bases. Trimming removed 2 bases from V and 3 bases from J; junction bases left unmatched: 6. This CDR3 has 16 residues. As DNA, the CDR3 is TGTGCCAGCAGTTTATGGCGGGGGGCCGTCAAAAACATTCAGTACTTC. The encoded protein is CASSLWRGAVKNIQYF.

A single count supports this clonotype. V gene TRBV12-3 or TRBV12-4 combines with J gene TRBJ2-1; 11 bases are a match to TRBD1. The length of the CDR3 is 15 residues. The ends lost 3 bases at V and 5 bases at J; junction bases unmatched: 3. For the CDR3, the DNA is TGTGCCAGCAGTTTTAGGGACAGGGGGAACAATGAGCAGTTCTTC. Translating it yields CASSFRDRGNNEQFF.

The chain carries TRBV29-1 and TRBJ2-7; tentatively, D is TRBD2 (5 bases). V was clipped by 7 bases and J by 0 bases, with 13 bases between them. The CDR3 consists of 13 residues. Germline V gene lookup returns CDR1 SQVTM and CDR2 ANQGSEA. The CDR3, as DNA: TGCAGCGCCCATGTTCGGGACTCCTACGAGCAGTACTTC. Translating it yields CSAHVRDSYEQYF.

The chain uses TRBV20-1 and TRBJ2-7; 8 nucleotides align to TRBD2. The CDR3 extends over 14 amino acids. Germline assignment: CDR1 DFQATT and CDR2 SNEGSKA (reference sequence). J was trimmed by 0 bases and V by 6 bases; bases with no gene match: 7. CDR3 DNA sequence: TGCAGTGCAAGCGGGGGACCCTCCTCCTACGAGCAGTACTTC. Its protein product is CSASGGPSSYEQYF.

This clonotype has just a few counts. This chain joins TRBV7-2 and TRBJ2-3; D remains ambiguous. The CDR3 is made up of 14 amino acids. Germline lookup yields CDR1 SGHTA and CDR2 FQGNSA. V was clipped by 1 base and J by 4 bases, with 9 bases between them. Here the CDR3 reads CASSLVGVADTQYF. CDR3 in DNA: TGTGCCAGCAGCTTAGTGGGTGTCGCAGATACGCAGTATTTT. The complete variable domain, with remaining parts taken from reference TRBV7-2 and TRBJ2-3, reads GAGVSQSPSNKVTEKGKDVELRCDPISGHTALYWYRQSLGQGLEFLIYFQGNSAPDKSGLPSDRFSAERTGGSVSTLTIQRTQQEDSAVYLCASSLVGVADTQYFGPGTRLTVL.

The J gene is TRBJ2-2, the V gene TRBV24-1; D gene unclear. The CDR3 spans 15 residues. V gave up 2 bases and J gave up 0 bases, with 6 bases separating them. Germline V CDR1 and CDR2: KGHDR, SFDVKD. The CDR3 nucleotides read TGTGCCACCAGTGATTATGGAGCGAACACCGGGGAGCTGTTTTTT. As protein: CATSDYGANTGELFF.

The V call is TRBV10-3, the J call TRBJ1-3; D is unresolved. The CDR3 sequence is 18 residues long. V lost 2 bases and J lost 0, with 17 bases in between. Germline V gene lookup returns CDR1 ENHRY and CDR2 SYGVKD. CDR3 DNA sequence: TGTGCCATCAGTGAGCCGGGCAGGTCAGGCGCCTCTGGAAACACCATATATTTT. This gives the protein CAISEPGRSGASGNTIYF.

The table lists this clonotype with a few counts. The rearrangement joins TRBV20-1 to TRBJ2-2; TRBD2 matches 7 bases. The CDR3 length is 15 residues. CDR1 and CDR2 (germline): DFQATT, SNEGSKA (reference sequence). Trimming removed 3 bases from V and 1 base from J; junction bases left unmatched: 5. In nucleotides, the CDR3 is TGCAGTGCTAGTGGGGGGACTATGAACACCGGGGAGCTGTTTTTT. It yields the protein CSASGGTMNTGELFF.

V usage is TRBV6-1 and J usage is TRBJ1-1; 8 nucleotides agree with TRBD1. The germline V gene encodes CDR1 MNHNS and CDR2 SASEGT. V trimming: 8 bases; J trimming: 0 bases; junction bases outside the gene matches: 5. CDR3 length equals 14 residues. CDR3 sequence: CASDQGALNTEAFF. CDR3 bases: TGTGCCAGCGACCAGGGGGCTTTGAACACTGAAGCTTTCTTT.

This clonotype was seen a few times. The CDR3: CASSRGLATGPGELFF. CDR3 bases: TGTGCCAGCAGCCGGGGACTAGCGACTGGTCCCGGGGAGCTGTTTTTT. This chain links TRBV4-2 with TRBJ2-2; 10 bases fit TRBD2. The germline gives CDR1 LGHNA, CDR2 YNFKEQ. This CDR3 spans 16 amino acids. The V segment lost 4 bases and the J segment 6 bases; nucleotides outside the gene matches: 8.

This clonotype was found a few times. The V call is TRBV9, the J call TRBJ1-1; D is possibly TRBD1 (5 bases). The ends were cut back, 1 base at V and 9 bases at J, with 16 bases in the middle. The CDR3 contains 14 residues. CDR1 SGDLS and CDR2 YYNGEE come from the germline V gene. CDR3 sequence (DNA): TGTGCCAGCAGCGTACTTGGCCGGGACCGACAAGCTTTCTTT. It encodes CASSVLGRDRQAFF.

Many counts were recorded for this clonotype. V and J are TRBV5-1 and TRBJ1-1; no reliable D call. V was shortened by 0 bases and J by 11 bases, with 17 bases between the two germline ends. This CDR3 contains 14 residues. CDR1 is SGHRS, CDR2 YFSETQ, per germline. Written as DNA, the CDR3 is TGCGCCAGCAGCTTGGAGGAGGCTCTTCCAAAGGCTTTCTTT. Protein product: CASSLEEALPKAFF.

The chain carries TRBV5-1 and TRBJ1-1; perhaps TRBD1 as D (5 bases). This CDR3 has 14 residues. V lost 5 bases and J 1 base, leaving 12 bases between the germline ends. From germline, CDR1 is SGHRS and CDR2 YFSETQ. The CDR3 coding sequence is TGCGCCAGCAGTAACAGGACTTCGAACACTGAAGCTTTCTTT. Amino acids: CASSNRTSNTEAFF.

This chain uses TRBV5-1 with TRBJ1-1; D not resolved. Germline V lookup: CDR1 SGHRS, CDR2 YFSETQ. The CDR3 runs to 12 residues. V was pared by 1 base and J by 3 bases, with 4 bases between. The CDR3 DNA sequence: TGCGCCAGCAGCTTGACGGACACTGAAGCTTTCTTT. Protein sequence: CASSLTDTEAFF.

This chain links TRBV5-6 with TRBJ1-5, with D uncertain. From germline, CDR1 is SGHDT and CDR2 YYEEEE. The V end was cut by 0 bases, the J end by 6 bases, with 4 bases between. This CDR3 comprises 12 residues. CDR3 nucleotide sequence: TGTGCCAGCAGCTTGGGCCGTCAGCCCCAGCATTTT. Translated: CASSLGRQPQHF.

DNA for the CDR3: TGTGCCAGCAGCGGGGGGCTGGGAACCGGGGAGCTGTTTTTT. Residues: CASSGGLGTGELFF. The V gene is TRBV12-3 or TRBV12-4, the J gene TRBJ2-2; a weak D match, TRBD2 (7 bases). The ends were cut back, 6 bases at V and 5 bases at J, with 13 bases in the middle. This CDR3 has 14 amino acids.

This clonotype was counted a few times. The V gene is TRBV2, the J gene TRBJ1-4; the D is unclear. Trimming took off 7 bases at V and 4 bases at J, with 10 bases between the two ends. Germline CDR1 SNHLY, CDR2 FYNNEI. This CDR3 has 13 residues. The CDR3 reads CASNLLDNEKLFF. The DNA of the CDR3 is TGTGCCAGCAATCTACTGGATAATGAAAAACTGTTTTTT.

The CDR3 reads CASSSFAGRAYNEQFF. DNA for the CDR3: TGTGCCAGCAGCTCCTTTGCGGGTCGGGCCTACAATGAGCAGTTCTTC. The chain joins TRBV11-2 to TRBJ2-1; tentative D call: TRBD2 (5 bases). Per the germline V gene, CDR1 is SGHAT and CDR2 is FQNNGV. This CDR3 comprises 16 residues. The V end lost 4 bases, the J end lost 2 bases, and 15 bases lay between the germline ends.

The chain is built from TRBV20-1 and TRBJ2-5; possibly TRBD1 or TRBD2 for D (5 bases each). CDR3 length: 18 amino acids. Germline CDR1 and CDR2: DFQATT and SNEGSKA (reference sequence). V was pared by 3 bases and J by 0 bases, with 23 bases between. The DNA of the CDR3 is TGCAGTGCTAGCATTTCGCCGGTACACTTGGGGGACCAAGAGACCCAGTACTTC. Protein sequence: CSASISPVHLGDQETQYF.

This chain links TRBV20-1 with TRBJ2-7, with 13 positions matching TRBD2. This CDR3 region has 15 residues. The germline V gene has CDR1 DFQATT and CDR2 SNEGSKA (reference sequence). The trim removed 4 bases at V and 4 bases at J, leaving 7 bases unmatched. The CDR3 sequence: CSATRGLAGLYEQYF. DNA for the CDR3: TGCAGTGCTACCCGGGGACTAGCGGGACTATACGAGCAGTACTTC.